What follows describes a single T cell receptor beta chain. V was pared by 5 bases and J by 9 bases, with 11 bases of the junction left unmatched. The germline V gene encodes CDR1 SGHTA and CDR2 FQGNSA. There are 16 residues in the CDR3. The PCR was carried out with 60 Vbeta primers and 13 Jbeta primers. Repertoires were generated with immunoSEQ multiplex PCR, while TCRdb's copy carries only in-frame clones and drops some. The sample lists roughly 120,000 clones, over 70% occurring once. This specimen belongs to a study of cytomegalovirus exposure and HLA in healthy donors. This sequence joins TRBV7-2 and TRBJ2-1, with TRBD2 matching 12 bases. Material: PBMCs. The clonotype was recovered from a woman aged 40-49 years in good health and CMV-seropositive. CDR3 DNA sequence: TGTGCCAGCAGCAGACGGACTAGCGGGGTGGGTCCTGAGCAGTTCTTC. Protein product: CASSRRTSGVGPEQFF.